The T cell receptor (beta chain) under discussion was sequenced for a study of CD8 T cells in Susac syndrome. RNA, at about 0.5 to 1 ug, was reverse transcribed with random hexamers. The amplification used immunoSEQ multiplex PCR on TCR beta CDR3; it spanned 54 Vbeta and 13 Jbeta. Via MiXCR, TCRdb re-called the immunoSEQ multiplex PCR reads, giving one row per CDR3 protein. The sample has around 180,000 distinct CDR3 sequences, around 95% seen once. In blood CD8+ and CD4+ T cells, TCR beta underwent sequencing. Multiple sclerosis controls were treatment-naive patients with stable or active relapsing-remitting disease. Deletions cut 0 bases from V and 0 bases from J, with 7 bases between. Per germline, CDR1 SGHNT and CDR2 YYREEE (reference sequence). The CDR3 length is 16 residues.

Sequenced: CD4+ T cells from PBMCs. The clonotype was recovered from a human donor with multiple sclerosis. The chain has TRBV5-4 and TRBJ2-6, with D uncertain. Here the CDR3 reads CASSLASSSGANVLTF. CDR3 sequence (DNA): TGTGCCAGCAGCTTGGCCAGCAGCTCTGGGGCCAACGTCCTGACTTTC.